The following is a T cell receptor (beta chain) sequence with its context. Patients in Seattle were enrolled during active infection, then followed longitudinally. This sample stems from a study of blood T cell repertoires in COVID-19. Whole-study context: The United States, Italy and Spain provided the acute and convalescent COVID-19 samples. T cells, B-cell-depleted T cells, or PBMCs provided the cDNA or gDNA that served as material.

CDR1 and CDR2 (germline): SGDLS, YYNGEE. V lost 3 bases to trimming and J lost 5 bases; unmatched junction nucleotides: 2. This CDR3 region has 15 residues. Per the original data handling: Researchers report that nucleated cell counts were estimated from reference gene primer amplification. Profiling relied on immunoSEQ multiplex PCR, and the TCRdb table lists in-frame clones only, not all of them. That table supplies the V and J calls and clone size; D and trimming were determined from the DNA. The sample includes 250,000 to 300,000 clones, 88% of them seen just once. V is TRBV9 and J is TRBJ2-1; 13 bases agree with TRBD2. This receptor was taken from a woman in her 30s with COVID-19, enrolled during active disease. What was sequenced was peripheral blood. CDR3 nucleotide sequence: TGTGCCAGCAGCGAACTAGCGGGAGGGAACAATGAGCAGTTCTTC. This gives the protein CASSELAGGNNEQFF.